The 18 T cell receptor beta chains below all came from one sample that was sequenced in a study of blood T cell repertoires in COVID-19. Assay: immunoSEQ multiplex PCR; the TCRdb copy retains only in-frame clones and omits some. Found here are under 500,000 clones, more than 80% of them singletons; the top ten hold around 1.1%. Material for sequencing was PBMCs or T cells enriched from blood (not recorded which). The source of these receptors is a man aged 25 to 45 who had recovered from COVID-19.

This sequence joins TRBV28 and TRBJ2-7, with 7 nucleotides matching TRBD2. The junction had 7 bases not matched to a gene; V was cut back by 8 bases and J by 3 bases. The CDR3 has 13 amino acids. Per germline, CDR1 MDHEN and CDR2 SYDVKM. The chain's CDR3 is CASQTSPRYEQYF. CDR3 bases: TGTGCCAGCCAGACTAGCCCTCGCTACGAGCAGTACTTC.

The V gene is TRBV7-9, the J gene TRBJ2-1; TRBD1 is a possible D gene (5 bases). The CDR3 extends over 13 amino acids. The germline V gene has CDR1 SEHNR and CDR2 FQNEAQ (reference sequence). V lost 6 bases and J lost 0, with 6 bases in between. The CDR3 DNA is TGTGCCAGCAGGGGGCTCTCCTACAATGAGCAGTTCTTC. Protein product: CASRGLSYNEQFF.

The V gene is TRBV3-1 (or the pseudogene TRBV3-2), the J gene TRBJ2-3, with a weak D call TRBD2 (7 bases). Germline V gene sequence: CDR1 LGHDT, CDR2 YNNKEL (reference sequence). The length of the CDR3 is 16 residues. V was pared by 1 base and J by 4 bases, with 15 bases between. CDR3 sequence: CASSQVIGGGADTQYF. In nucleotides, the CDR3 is TGTGCCAGCAGCCAAGTCATTGGGGGGGGCGCAGATACGCAGTATTTT.

CDR3 residues: CASSRGQPNEKLFF. Here the CDR3 DNA reads TGTGCCAGTAGTAGGGGACAGCCTAATGAAAAACTGTTTTTT. The chain joins TRBV19 to TRBJ1-4; 7 nucleotides match TRBD1. The trim removed 4 bases at V and 3 bases at J, leaving 2 bases unmatched. CDR3 length: 14 residues. Germline V lookup: CDR1 LNHDA, CDR2 SQIVND (reference sequence).

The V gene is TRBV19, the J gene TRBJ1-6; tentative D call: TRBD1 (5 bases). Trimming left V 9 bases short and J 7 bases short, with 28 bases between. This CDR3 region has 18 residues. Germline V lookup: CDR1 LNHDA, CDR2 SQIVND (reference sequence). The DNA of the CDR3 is TGTGCCAGCAGGGATGTCAGTTCAGGCGTATTCGGAAATTCACCCCTCCACTTT. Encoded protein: CASRDVSSGVFGNSPLHF. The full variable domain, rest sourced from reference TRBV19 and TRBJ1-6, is DGGITQSPKYLFRKEGQNVTLSCEQNLNHDAMYWYRQDPGQGLRLIYYSQIVNDFQKGDIAEGYSVSREKKESFPLTVTSAQKNPTAFYLCASRDVSSGVFGNSPLHFGNGTRLTVT.

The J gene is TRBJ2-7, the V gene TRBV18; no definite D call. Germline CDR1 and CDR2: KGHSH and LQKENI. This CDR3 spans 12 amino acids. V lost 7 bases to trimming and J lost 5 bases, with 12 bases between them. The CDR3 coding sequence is TGTGCCAGCTATATTTTTCCCGACGAGCAGTACTTC. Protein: CASYIFPDEQYF.

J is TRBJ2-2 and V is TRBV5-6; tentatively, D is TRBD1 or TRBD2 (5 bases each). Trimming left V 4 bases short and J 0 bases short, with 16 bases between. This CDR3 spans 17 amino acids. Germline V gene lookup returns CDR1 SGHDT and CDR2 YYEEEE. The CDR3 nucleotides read TGTGCCAGCAGCCTGGGACCGACTCCTTCGAACACCGGGGAGCTGTTTTTT. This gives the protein CASSLGPTPSNTGELFF.

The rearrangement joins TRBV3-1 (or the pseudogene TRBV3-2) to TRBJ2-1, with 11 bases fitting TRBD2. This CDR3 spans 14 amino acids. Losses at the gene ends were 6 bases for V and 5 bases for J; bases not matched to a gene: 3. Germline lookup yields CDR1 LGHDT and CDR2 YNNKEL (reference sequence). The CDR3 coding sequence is TGTGCCAGCAGACTAGCGGGAGCAAACAATGAGCAGTTCTTC. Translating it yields CASRLAGANNEQFF.

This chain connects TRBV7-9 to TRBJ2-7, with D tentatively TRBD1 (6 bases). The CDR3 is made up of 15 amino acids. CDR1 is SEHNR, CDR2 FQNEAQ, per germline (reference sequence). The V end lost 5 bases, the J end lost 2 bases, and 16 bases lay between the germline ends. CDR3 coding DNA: TGTGCCAGCAGCGCCGGACCTGGGGGCACCTACGAGCAGTACTTC. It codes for CASSAGPGGTYEQYF.

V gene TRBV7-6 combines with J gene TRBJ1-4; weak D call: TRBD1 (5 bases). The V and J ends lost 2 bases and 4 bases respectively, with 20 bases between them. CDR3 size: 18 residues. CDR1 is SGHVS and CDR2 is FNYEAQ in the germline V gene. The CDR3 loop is CASSLRLGGRGFNEKLFF. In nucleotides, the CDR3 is TGTGCCAGCAGCTTACGTTTGGGGGGTCGAGGGTTTAATGAAAAACTGTTTTTT.

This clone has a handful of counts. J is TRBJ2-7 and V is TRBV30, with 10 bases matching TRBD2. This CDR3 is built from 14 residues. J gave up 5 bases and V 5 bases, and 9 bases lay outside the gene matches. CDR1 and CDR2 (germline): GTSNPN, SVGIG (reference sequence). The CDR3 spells CAWDEGLASHEQYF. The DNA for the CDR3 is TGTGCCTGGGACGAGGGACTAGCGTCCCACGAGCAGTACTTC.

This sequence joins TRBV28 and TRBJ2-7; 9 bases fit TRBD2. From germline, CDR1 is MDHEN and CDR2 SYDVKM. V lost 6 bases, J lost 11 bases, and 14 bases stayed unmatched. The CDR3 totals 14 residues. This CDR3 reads CASRAWSSGEEEYF. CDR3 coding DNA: TGTGCCAGCAGGGCATGGTCTAGCGGGGAGGAAGAGTACTTC.

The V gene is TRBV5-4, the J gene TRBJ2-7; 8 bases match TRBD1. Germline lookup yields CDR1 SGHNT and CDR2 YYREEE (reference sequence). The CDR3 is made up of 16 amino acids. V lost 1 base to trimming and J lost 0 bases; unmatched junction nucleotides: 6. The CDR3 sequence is CASSLYPGQVSYEQYF. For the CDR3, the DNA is TGTGCCAGCAGCTTGTACCCGGGACAGGTCTCCTACGAGCAGTACTTC.

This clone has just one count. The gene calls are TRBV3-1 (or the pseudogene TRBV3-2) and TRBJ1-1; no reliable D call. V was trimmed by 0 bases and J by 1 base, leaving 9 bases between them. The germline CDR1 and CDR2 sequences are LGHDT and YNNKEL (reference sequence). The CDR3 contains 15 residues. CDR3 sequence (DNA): TGTGCCAGCAGCCAAGATCTGCGTACGAACACTGAAGCTTTCTTT. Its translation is CASSQDLRTNTEAFF.

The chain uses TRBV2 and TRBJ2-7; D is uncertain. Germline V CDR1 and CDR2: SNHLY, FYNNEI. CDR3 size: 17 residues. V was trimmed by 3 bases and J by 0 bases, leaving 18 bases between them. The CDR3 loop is CASSDSSVAFGSYEQYF. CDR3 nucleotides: TGTGCCAGCAGTGATAGCTCGGTCGCGTTCGGCTCCTACGAGCAGTACTTC. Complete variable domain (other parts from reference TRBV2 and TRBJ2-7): EPEVTQTPSHQVTQMGQEVILRCVPISNHLYFYWYRQILGQKVEFLVSFYNNEISEKSEIFDDQFSVERPDGSNFTLKIRSTKLEDSAMYFCASSDSSVAFGSYEQYFGPGTRLTVT.

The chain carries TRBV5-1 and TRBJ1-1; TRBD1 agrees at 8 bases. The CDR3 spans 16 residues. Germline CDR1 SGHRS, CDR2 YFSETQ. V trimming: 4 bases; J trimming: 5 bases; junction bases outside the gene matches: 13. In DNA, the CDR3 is TGCGCCAGCAGCCTCGGGACAGGCCCGACCAAGACTGAAGCTTTCTTT. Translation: CASSLGTGPTKTEAFF.

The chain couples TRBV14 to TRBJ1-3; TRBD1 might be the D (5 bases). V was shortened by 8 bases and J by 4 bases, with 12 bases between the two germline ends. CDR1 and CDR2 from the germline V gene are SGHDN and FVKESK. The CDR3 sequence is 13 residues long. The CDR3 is CASRGGAGNTIYF. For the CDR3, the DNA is TGTGCCAGCCGCGGCGGGGCGGGAAACACCATATATTTT.

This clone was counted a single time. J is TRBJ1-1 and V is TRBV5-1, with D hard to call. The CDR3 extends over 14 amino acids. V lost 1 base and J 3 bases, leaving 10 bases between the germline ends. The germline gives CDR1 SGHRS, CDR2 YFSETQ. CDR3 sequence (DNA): TGCGCCAGCAGCTTGCTAAGCCAGGACACTGAAGCTTTCTTT. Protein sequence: CASSLLSQDTEAFF.